This TCR beta chain was identified during a study of blood T cells in healthy people across ages. Only a few counts were recorded for this clonotype. Germline assignment: CDR1 LNHNV and CDR2 YYDKDF (reference sequence). This CDR3 is built from 17 residues. The J segment lost 0 bases and the V segment lost 5 bases, leaving 10 bases of the junction unmatched. Alongside a J-beta primer mix, a sample-barcoded 5' primer served in a second PCR lasting 7 to 11 cycles. TCRdb ran MiXCR on the 5' RACE reads and lists one entry per CDR3 protein. The data show around 940,000 distinct CDR3 sequences, roughly half seen once.

Sequencing was performed on blood. The TCR originated in a woman between 55 and 75 years old in good health. The chain combines TRBV15 with TRBJ1-5; 7 bases align to TRBD1. CDR3 sequence reads: CATSPRDRSYSNQPQHF. The CDR3 DNA reads TGTGCCACCAGCCCCCGGGACAGAAGCTATAGCAATCAGCCCCAGCATTTT. The full variable domain, in which reference TRBV15 and TRBJ1-5 provide the parts outside the CDR3, is DAMVIQNPRYQVTQFGKPVTLSCSQTLNHNVMYWYQQKSSQAPKLLFHYYDKDFNNEADTPDNFQSRRPNTSFCFLDIRSPGLGDTAMYLCATSPRDRSYSNQPQHFGDGTRLSIL.